This T cell receptor beta chain comes out of a study of blood T cells in healthy people across ages. CDR1 is SGHAT and CDR2 is FQNNGV in the germline V gene. This CDR3 has 16 residues. V was clipped by 1 base and J by 4 bases, with 17 bases between them. Sample-barcoded 5' priming and a J-beta primer mix drove a second PCR of roughly 7 to 11 cycles. A single record per CDR3 protein comes from TCRdb applying MiXCR to the 5' RACE reads. This table holds some 800,000 distinct CDR3 sequences, just under 25% found once. This clonotype came up a few times. The sample was also reused in another study, on T cells of mothers and their children. This second study notes: Around 3 million TCR beta reads per child versus over 10 million per mother. The output of TCR recombination is shaped by thymic selection similarly in related and unrelated pairs. No T cell clones of persistent microchimeric origin were detected.

The specimen sequenced was blood. This clonotype originated in a boy aged 5-17 years in good health. The chain combines TRBV11-2 with TRBJ2-7; D may be TRBD2 (6 bases). For the CDR3, the DNA is TGTGCCAGCAGCTTAGGTTTCGGGGTTGGGACTTACGAGCAGTACTTC. Translation: CASSLGFGVGTYEQYF.